Below are 17 T cell receptor beta chains sequenced from a single sample in a study of blood T cell repertoires in COVID-19. Method: immunoSEQ multiplex PCR; TCRdb's copy keeps in-frame clones and lacks some. Among 200,000 to 250,000 clones listed, about four fifths were seen once. The material sequenced was peripheral blood. The receptors originated from a woman older than 75 with acute or convalescent COVID-19.

The V call is TRBV10-3, the J call TRBJ1-2; perhaps TRBD1 as D (6 bases). Trimming cost V 5 bases and J 6 bases, with 13 bases left between them. CDR1 is ENHRY, CDR2 SYGVKD, per germline. The CDR3 spans 13 residues. CDR3 in DNA: TGTGCCATCAGTCGACAGGCCGATAATGGCTACACCTTC. Encoded protein: CAISRQADNGYTF.

This clone was picked up a small number of times. The V gene is TRBV11-2, the J gene TRBJ1-5; 10 nucleotides align to TRBD1. CDR3 length equals 17 residues. Germline V gene sequence: CDR1 SGHAT, CDR2 FQNNGV. Losses at the gene ends were 0 bases for V and 2 bases for J; bases not matched to a gene: 4. The DNA of the CDR3 is TGTGCCAGCAGCTTAGACAGGGACAGGGGAGGCAATCAGCCCCAGCATTTT. As protein: CASSLDRDRGGNQPQHF. The full variable domain, completed using reference TRBV11-2 and TRBJ1-5, is EAGVAQSPRYKIIEKRQSVAFWCNPISGHATLYWYQQILGQGPKLLIQFQNNGVVDDSQLPKDRFSAERLKGVDSTLKIQPAKLEDSAVYLCASSLDRDRGGNQPQHFGDGTRLSIL.

The chain combines TRBV15 with TRBJ2-1; 11 bases match TRBD2. Per germline, CDR1 LNHNV and CDR2 YYDKDF (reference sequence). V gave up 5 bases and J gave up 8 bases; unmatched junction bases: 11. The CDR3 runs to 16 residues. The CDR3, as DNA: TGTGCCACCAGCTCAAGACTAGCGGGAACCCCCGATGAGCAGTTCTTC. Translated, it gives CATSSRLAGTPDEQFF.

The V gene is TRBV6-6, the J gene TRBJ1-2; perhaps TRBD1 as D (5 bases). Trimming stripped 6 bases from V and 3 bases from J, with 17 bases between. The length of the CDR3 is 15 residues. Per the germline V gene, CDR1 is MNHNY and CDR2 is SVGAGI (reference sequence). In nucleotides, the CDR3 is TGTGCCAGCAGGAAAACGGGGGACGGAGACTATGGCTACACCTTC. Translating it yields CASRKTGDGDYGYTF.

There are a few counts of this clone. This chain uses TRBV27 with TRBJ2-7; 8 bases match TRBD2. The CDR3 is 15 amino acids. In germline, CDR1 is MNHEY, CDR2 SMNVEV (reference sequence). V lost 0 bases to trimming and J lost 5 bases; unmatched junction nucleotides: 6. The CDR3 DNA follows: TGTGCCAGCAGTTTATCACGGGGCGGGGGGAACGAGCAGTACTTC. This sequence encodes CASSLSRGGGNEQYF.

In this sample, this clone turned up once. The gene calls are TRBV6-5 and TRBJ2-4; D might be TRBD1 (6 bases). Trimming shortened V by 0 bases and J by 8 bases, and 14 bases separated the two germline ends. The CDR3 has 15 residues. Germline loops: CDR1 MNHEY, CDR2 SVGAGI. DNA of the CDR3: TGTGCCAGCAGTTACTCGATACAGGGTGGGGACATTCAGTACTTC. Translation: CASSYSIQGGDIQYF.

The chain uses TRBV7-2 and TRBJ2-3, with D tentatively TRBD2 (7 bases). From germline, CDR1 is SGHTA and CDR2 FQGNSA. V was trimmed by 0 bases and J by 3 bases, leaving 13 bases between them. This CDR3 has 16 residues. The CDR3 loop reads CASSLAGRGATDTQYF. DNA for the CDR3: TGTGCCAGCAGCTTAGCGGGACGGGGGGCTACAGATACGCAGTATTTT.

This chain joins TRBV5-1 and TRBJ1-2, with D possibly TRBD1 on 5 matching bases. V lost 4 bases and J 6 bases, leaving 19 bases between the germline ends. In germline, CDR1 is SGHRS, CDR2 YFSETQ. The CDR3 has 15 amino acids. The DNA of the CDR3 is TGCGCCAGCAGCCTGGAGGGCAGGGTAGAGGATGGCTACACCTTC. It encodes CASSLEGRVEDGYTF.

The chain employs TRBV28 and TRBJ2-4; 7 bases match TRBD1. The CDR3 extends over 15 amino acids. Trimming cost V 3 bases and J 2 bases; bases outside gene matches: 4. The germline CDR1 and CDR2 sequences are MDHEN and SYDVKM. CDR3 region: CASSFAGGTKNIQYF. The CDR3 bases are TGTGCCAGCAGTTTTGCAGGGGGAACCAAAAACATTCAGTACTTC.

The table lists this clone with a count of one. V usage is TRBV11-3 and J usage is TRBJ2-3; the D gene is possibly TRBD2 (6 bases). V lost 5 bases, J lost 8 bases, and 14 bases lay in between. Per the germline V gene, CDR1 is SGHNT and CDR2 is YENEEA. This CDR3 comprises 13 residues. The CDR3: CASSRGLLGTQYF. The CDR3 DNA reads TGTGCCAGCAGCAGGGGACTCCTTGGTACGCAGTATTTT. Full variable domain (remainder filled in from reference TRBV11-3 and TRBJ2-3): EAGVVQSPRYKIIEKKQPVAFWCNPISGHNTLYWYLQNLGQGPELLIRYENEEAVDDSQLPKDRFSAERLKGVDSTLKIQPAELGDSAVYLCASSRGLLGTQYFGPGTRLTVL.

The rearrangement uses TRBV18 and TRBJ2-2, with a possible D match to TRBD1 (6 bases). This CDR3 comprises 16 residues. V was cut by 3 bases and J by 1 base, with 12 bases left in between. Germline CDR1 KGHSH, CDR2 LQKENI. For the CDR3, the DNA is TGTGCCAGCTCACCCACCAGGACAGAGAACACCGGGGAGCTGTTTTTT. Translation: CASSPTRTENTGELFF.

The V gene is TRBV19, the J gene TRBJ1-2; D is possibly TRBD1 (5 bases). The CDR3 runs 14 residues. Germline V lookup: CDR1 LNHDA, CDR2 SQIVND (reference sequence). Between the trimmed V and J ends, which lost 11 bases and 4 bases, there was a span of 20 bases. Here the CDR3 reads CAANTGQGLYGYTF. CDR3 sequence (DNA): TGTGCCGCTAATACGGGGCAGGGACTCTATGGCTACACCTTC. The full variable domain, in which reference TRBV19 and TRBJ1-2 provide the parts outside the CDR3, is DGGITQSPKYLFRKEGQNVTLSCEQNLNHDAMYWYRQDPGQGLRLIYYSQIVNDFQKGDIAEGYSVSREKKESFPLTVTSAQKNPTAFYLCAANTGQGLYGYTFGSGTRLTVV.

This sequence joins TRBV7-2 and TRBJ1-1; perhaps TRBD1 as D (6 bases). Germline assignment: CDR1 SGHTA and CDR2 FQGNSA. Between the trimmed V and J ends, which lost 8 bases and 0 bases, there was a span of 22 bases. This CDR3 comprises 17 residues. The CDR3 DNA sequence: TGTGCCAGCCTAAGACCGTTTGGACAGACATTGAACACTGAAGCTTTCTTT. Translated: CASLRPFGQTLNTEAFF.

The CDR3 loop is CASSLRLAGGDTQYF. CDR3 DNA sequence: TGTGCCAGTAGTCTCCGACTAGCGGGGGGGGATACGCAGTATTTT. The chain employs TRBV19 and TRBJ2-3, with 14 bases identical to TRBD2. Per the germline V gene, CDR1 is LNHDA and CDR2 is SQIVND (reference sequence). V was pared by 5 bases and J by 6 bases, with 4 bases of the junction left unmatched. CDR3 length: 15 amino acids.

The chain combines TRBV9 with TRBJ2-1, with 11 bases fitting TRBD2. CDR3 size: 16 residues. The germline CDR1 and CDR2 sequences are SGDLS and YYNGEE. V gave up 4 bases and J gave up 2 bases; unmatched junction bases: 5. The CDR3 region is CASSRLAGQTYNEQFF. CDR3 nucleotides: TGTGCCAGCAGCAGACTAGCGGGGCAAACCTACAATGAGCAGTTCTTC.

The chain recombines TRBV7-2 with TRBJ2-7; D not resolved. The CDR3 runs to 13 residues. The ends were cut back, 2 bases at V and 0 bases at J, with 5 bases in the middle. CDR1 is SGHTA, CDR2 FQGNSA, per germline. The CDR3 coding sequence is TGTGCCAGCAGCTTATACGGCTCCTACGAGCAGTACTTC. This codes for CASSLYGSYEQYF.

The chain combines TRBV5-1 with TRBJ2-3; D unclear. This CDR3 is 12 amino acids long. In germline, CDR1 is SGHRS, CDR2 YFSETQ. Trimming shortened V by 7 bases and J by 0 bases, and 6 bases separated the two germline ends. The CDR3 DNA follows: TGCGCCAGCTCCTCTAGCACAGATACGCAGTATTTT. Residues: CASSSSTDTQYF. The entire variable domain, with the rest obtained from reference TRBV5-1 and TRBJ2-3, is as follows: KAGVTQTPRYLIKTRGQQVTLSCSPISGHRSVSWYQQTPGQGLQFLFEYFSETQRNKGNFPGRFSGRQFSNSRSEMNVSTLELGDSALYLCASSSSTDTQYFGPGTRLTVL.